The 23 T cell receptor beta chains below were found in one sample sequenced in a study of Graves' ophthalmopathy and Graves' hyperthyroidism. The authors amplified TCR beta CDR3 regions from RNA transcripts. HTBI-primed RT-PCR formed the first round, and a multiplex PCR formed the second. TCRdb redid the calling of the multiplex PCR reads with MiXCR, one entry per CDR3 protein. This table holds about 390,000 distinct CDR3 sequences, roughly 15% found once. Sequencing used peripheral blood. These receptors were obtained from an adult woman with stable Graves' hyperthyroidism.

This clonotype was detected ten times or more. CDR3 in DNA: TGTGCCAGCAGCTTAGGATGGGAGGGCTACGAGCAGTACTTC. Its translation is CASSLGWEGYEQYF. V usage is TRBV13 and J usage is TRBJ2-7; 7 nucleotides agree with TRBD2. The CDR3 runs to 14 residues. J lost 3 bases, V lost 0 bases, and 2 bases had no gene match. The germline CDR1 and CDR2 sequences are PRHDT and FYEKMQ (reference sequence).

This clonotype occurred many times. The chain combines TRBV27 with TRBJ1-2; 10 bases align to TRBD1. This CDR3 contains 14 residues. V dropped 2 bases and J dropped 7; count of bases not matched to a gene: 4. The germline V gene encodes CDR1 MNHEY and CDR2 SMNVEV (reference sequence). This CDR3 is CASSLDRGLVGYTF. The CDR3 DNA reads as TGTGCCAGCAGTTTAGACAGGGGGCTTGTTGGCTACACCTTC.

This clonotype occurred many times. J is TRBJ2-5 and V is TRBV6-5, with D possibly matching TRBD1 (6 bases). V shed 7 bases and J shed 5 bases, with 14 bases lying between them. Germline V gene sequence: CDR1 MNHEY, CDR2 SVGAGI. The CDR3 has 13 amino acids. CDR3 amino acids: CASTNLRGETQYF. In DNA form, the CDR3 reads TGTGCCAGCACTAATCTGAGGGGGGAGACCCAGTACTTC.

In this sample, this clonotype turned up many times. The chain employs TRBV7-9 and TRBJ1-6; TRBD1 is a possible D gene (6 bases). CDR3 length equals 15 residues. V lost 5 bases to trimming and J lost 7 bases, with 15 bases between them. Germline assignment: CDR1 SEHNR and CDR2 FQNEAQ (reference sequence). CDR3 sequence reads: CASSEGGVGNSPLHF. CDR3 sequence (DNA): TGTGCCAGCAGCGAGGGGGGAGTTGGGAATTCACCCCTCCACTTT.

This clonotype was recorded at least ten times. V gene TRBV27 combines with J gene TRBJ2-7; possible D gene TRBD2, 5 bases. The CDR3 has 15 amino acids. The germline gives CDR1 MNHEY, CDR2 SMNVEV (reference sequence). V lost 5 bases, J lost 0 bases, and 14 bases lay in between. The CDR3 coding sequence is TGTGCCAGCAGTCCGGCGGCGGGTGGCTCCTACGAGCAGTACTTC. This codes for CASSPAAGGSYEQYF.

This clonotype was picked up a small number of times. V is TRBV27 and J is TRBJ1-4, with TRBD1 as a possible D gene (5 bases). This CDR3 comprises 15 residues. Germline CDR1 and CDR2: MNHEY and SMNVEV (reference sequence). Trimming removed 4 bases at V and 0 bases at J, with 9 bases between. The CDR3 here is CASSSTGATNEKLFF. In DNA form, the CDR3 reads TGTGCCAGCAGTTCCACAGGTGCAACTAATGAAAAACTGTTTTTT.

The J gene is TRBJ1-1, the V gene TRBV7-3, with D possibly matching TRBD1 (5 bases). V shed 6 bases and J shed 0 bases, with 17 bases lying between them. Germline values: CDR1 SGHTA, CDR2 FQGTGA. CDR3 length equals 16 residues. CDR3 DNA sequence: TGTGCCAGCAGTTCCCGGGCCAGGGCCCTGAACACTGAAGCTTTCTTT. It codes for CASSSRARALNTEAFF.

This clonotype showed up just a few times. A much larger clone lies one base from this, so it may be a read error. This sequence joins TRBV4-1 and TRBJ2-5, with 8 bases matching TRBD1. This CDR3 has 14 residues. CDR1 and CDR2 (germline): MGHRA, YSYEKL. Written as DNA, the CDR3 is TGCGTCAGCAGCCAACCAGGGGGCTTGGAGACCCAGTACTTC. Translated, it gives CVSSQPGGLETQYF.

The sample holds many counts of this clonotype. The chain has TRBV2 and TRBJ1-5; D gene ambiguous. Germline values: CDR1 SNHLY, CDR2 FYNNEI. The germline V and J ends were trimmed by 1 base and 7 bases, with 8 bases remaining between them. The CDR3 is 13 amino acids. The CDR3 nucleotides are TGTGCCAGCAGTGAAGAATCCAGACAGCCCCAGCATTTT. Protein product: CASSEESRQPQHF.

J is TRBJ1-1 and V is TRBV5-4; TRBD1 aligns across 10 bases. Per the germline V gene, CDR1 is SGHNT and CDR2 is YYREEE (reference sequence). V lost 4 bases, J lost 8 bases, and 5 bases stayed unmatched. This CDR3 comprises 13 residues. Here the CDR3 DNA reads TGTGCCAGCAGCGCTCCGGGACAGGGGGAAGCTTTCTTT. Residues: CASSAPGQGEAFF.

In this sample, this clonotype turned up many times. V and J are TRBV7-3 and TRBJ2-1; D tentatively fits TRBD1 or TRBD2 (5 bases each). The CDR3 totals 13 residues. Between the trimmed V and J ends, which lost 3 bases and 10 bases, there was a span of 13 bases. Germline lookup yields CDR1 SGHTA and CDR2 FQGTGA. CDR3 sequence reads: CASSLILGEEQFF. Here the CDR3 DNA reads TGTGCCAGCAGCTTGATCTTGGGGGAGGAGCAGTTCTTC.

This clonotype has at least ten counts. The chain combines TRBV6-5 with TRBJ1-1, with 7 bases matching TRBD1. This CDR3 has 11 residues. Losses at the gene ends were 5 bases for V and 9 bases for J; bases not matched to a gene: 3. The germline gives CDR1 MNHEY, CDR2 SVGAGI. The CDR3 spells CASSRQGQAFF. The CDR3 DNA follows: TGTGCCAGCAGTAGACAGGGCCAAGCTTTCTTT.

This clonotype was found many times. The V and J genes are TRBV30 and TRBJ1-2; D gene uncertain. CDR1 is GTSNPN and CDR2 is SVGIG in the germline V gene (reference sequence). This CDR3 region has 15 residues. Trimming took off 2 bases at V and 2 bases at J, with 15 bases between the two ends. CDR3 region: CAWSPPWKNNYGYTF. For the CDR3, the DNA is TGTGCCTGGAGTCCTCCTTGGAAGAACAACTATGGCTACACCTTC.

This clonotype was recorded many times. The CDR3 spells CASRAGGTLTNSPLHF. The CDR3 nucleotides are TGTGCCAGCAGGGCCGGCGGGACACTCACAAATTCACCCCTCCACTTT. V and J are TRBV12-3 or TRBV12-4 and TRBJ1-6, with D possibly being TRBD1 (6 bases). The length of the CDR3 is 16 residues. Trimming took off 6 bases at V and 7 bases at J, with 19 bases between the two ends.

This clonotype came up many times. The V call is TRBV28, the J call TRBJ2-4; 11 nucleotides agree with TRBD2. CDR1 and CDR2 from the germline V gene are MDHEN and SYDVKM. This CDR3 contains 13 residues. The V segment lost 5 bases and the J segment 7 bases; nucleotides outside the gene matches: 1. CDR3 bases: TGTGCCAGCAGTACTAGCGGGAGTAACATTCAGTACTTC. As protein: CASSTSGSNIQYF.

This clonotype was seen ten or more times. V usage is TRBV5-1 and J usage is TRBJ2-5; TRBD1 matches at 7 bases. From germline, CDR1 is SGHRS and CDR2 YFSETQ. This CDR3 comprises 14 residues. V gave up 5 bases and J gave up 5 bases; unmatched junction bases: 9. The CDR3 region is CASSYEGASETQYF. The CDR3 bases are TGCGCCAGCAGTTACGAGGGGGCAAGTGAGACCCAGTACTTC.

This clonotype appeared many times. The rearrangement joins TRBV5-1 to TRBJ2-7; TRBD2 aligns across 7 bases. Trimming at V came to 3 bases and at J to 3 bases, leaving 12 bases not matched to a gene. Germline-derived CDR1 and CDR2 are SGHRS and YFSETQ. The CDR3 runs to 16 residues. DNA of the CDR3: TGCGCCAGCAGCTCCGTAACGTTGCGGGAGAACTACGAGCAGTACTTC. Translated, it gives CASSSVTLRENYEQYF.

This clonotype was counted many times. The genes are TRBV6-2 or TRBV6-3 and TRBJ2-2; 9 bases agree with TRBD2. The germline gives CDR1 MNHEY, CDR2 SVGEGT. The CDR3 has 16 residues. V shed 2 bases, J shed 4 bases, and the junction held 5 bases outside the gene matches. CDR3 protein: CASSYKLAGATGELFF. In nucleotides, the CDR3 is TGTGCCAGCAGTTACAAGTTAGCGGGAGCCACCGGGGAGCTGTTTTTT.

This clonotype was seen ten or more times. V is TRBV9 and J is TRBJ2-7; 9 nucleotides match TRBD1. In germline, CDR1 is SGDLS, CDR2 YYNGEE. There are 16 residues in the CDR3. V lost 0 bases, J lost 0 bases, and 4 bases stayed unmatched. The CDR3 DNA reads TGTGCCAGCAGCGTAGCACCGGGACAGGGCTCCTACGAGCAGTACTTC. Translation: CASSVAPGQGSYEQYF.

This clonotype was found many times. This chain joins TRBV25-1 and TRBJ1-5; 7 bases line up with TRBD1. This CDR3 has 14 residues. V dropped 4 bases and J dropped 6; count of bases not matched to a gene: 6. Germline V gene sequence: CDR1 MGHDK, CDR2 SYGVNS. In DNA form, the CDR3 reads TGTGCCAGCAGTGGAGAGACAGGGAGTCAGCCCCAGCATTTT. Translating gives CASSGETGSQPQHF.

In its sample, this clonotype was seen many times. The V call is TRBV29-1, the J call TRBJ2-5; D is possibly TRBD1 or TRBD2 (6 bases each). Looked up from germline, CDR1 is SQVTM and CDR2 is ANQGSEA. CDR3 size: 17 residues. Trimming took 3 bases from V and 7 from J, leaving 27 bases between them. The CDR3 DNA reads as TGCAGCGTTGAGACAGGTCCGGGGGTTTCGGGACTGAGGACCCAGTACTTC. Protein sequence: CSVETGPGVSGLRTQYF.

The sample holds a few counts of this clonotype. The chain employs TRBV12-3 or TRBV12-4 and TRBJ1-2; TRBD1 matches 9 bases. V shed 4 bases and J 11 bases; nucleotides not matched to a gene: 11. The length of the CDR3 is 14 residues. DNA for the CDR3: TGTGCCAGCAGTTCATCCGGGACAGGGTTTACTTACACCTTC. Its translation is CASSSSGTGFTYTF.

This clonotype has more than one count but fewer than ten. A read error may be the cause here, since a much bigger clone is one base away. The chain recombines TRBV12-5 with TRBJ2-7, with 8 bases aligning to TRBD1. CDR1 and CDR2 from the germline V gene are LGHNT and FRNRAP. The ends lost 5 bases at V and 4 bases at J; junction bases unmatched: 7. CDR3 length equals 14 residues. The CDR3 DNA reads TGTGCTAGTGGTCCCGGACAGGGTCTTTACGAGCAGTACTTC. This translates into CASGPGQGLYEQYF. The variable domain in full, completed from reference TRBV12-5 and TRBJ2-7, reads DARVTQTPRHKVTEMGQEVTMRCQPILGHNTVFWYRQTMMQGLELLAYFRNRAPLDDSGMPKDRFSAEMPDATLATLKIQPSEPRDSAVYFCASGPGQGLYEQYFGPGTRLTVT.